These 29 T cell receptor beta chains originate from one sample sequenced in a study of cytomegalovirus exposure and HLA in healthy donors. The PCR used 60 Vbeta and 13 Jbeta primers. TCRdb's table, derived via immunoSEQ multiplex PCR, lists solely in-frame clones and lacks some. The data show about 140,000 clones, with roughly 82% seen just once and roughly 3.2% held by the top ten. Sequencing input: PBMCs. The source of these receptors is a man younger than 35 in good health and CMV-seropositive.

The chain links TRBV6-5 to TRBJ1-3; D uncertain. This CDR3 spans 15 amino acids. CDR1 is MNHEY and CDR2 is SVGAGI in the germline V gene. Trimming shortened V by 2 bases and J by 0 bases, and 8 bases separated the two germline ends. The CDR3 DNA reads as TGTGCCAGCAGTTACGTGTCGTCCTCTGGAAACACCATATATTTT. Protein: CASSYVSSSGNTIYF.

Only a few counts were recorded for this clone. The chain has TRBV27 and TRBJ2-7; the match to TRBD1 covers 9 bases. CDR1 is MNHEY and CDR2 is SMNVEV in the germline V gene (reference sequence). V was clipped by 5 bases and J by 3 bases; unmatched bases: 5. The CDR3 length is 14 residues. CDR3 coding DNA: TGTGCCAGCAGTCTAGGGGACAGGGACTACGAGCAGTACTTC. Protein product: CASSLGDRDYEQYF.

The chain employs TRBV2 and TRBJ1-2; 11 bases fit TRBD1. Germline V gene data show CDR1 as SNHLY and CDR2 as FYNNEI. The CDR3 runs 14 residues. Losses at the gene ends were 6 bases for V and 5 bases for J; bases not matched to a gene: 5. The CDR3: CASSGTGGWYGYTF. CDR3 in DNA: TGTGCCAGCAGCGGGACAGGGGGATGGTATGGCTACACCTTC.

The gene calls are TRBV5-1 and TRBJ2-5; possibly TRBD1 for D (6 bases). The CDR3 contains 14 residues. CDR1 is SGHRS and CDR2 is YFSETQ in the germline V gene. V shed 0 bases and J shed 11 bases, with 17 bases lying between them. The CDR3 sequence is CASSLGTETYGQYF. The CDR3 nucleotides are TGCGCCAGCAGCTTGGGGACAGAGACGTACGGGCAGTACTTC.

This clone was found a few times. V usage is TRBV7-9 and J usage is TRBJ2-2; 10 bases map to TRBD2. Per germline, CDR1 SEHNR and CDR2 FQNEAQ (reference sequence). The CDR3 spans 17 residues. The trim removed 1 base at V and 6 bases at J, leaving 8 bases unmatched. This CDR3 reads CASSLVSSGSYSGELFF. The CDR3 DNA reads TGTGCCAGCAGCTTAGTATCTAGCGGGAGTTATTCCGGGGAGCTGTTTTTT.

The rearrangement uses TRBV29-1 and TRBJ1-1; the D is unclear. This CDR3 spans 8 amino acids. The germline V gene encodes CDR1 SQVTM and CDR2 ANQGSEA. Trimming removed 6 bases at V and 7 bases at J, with 3 bases between. The CDR3 is CSVREAFF. CDR3 nucleotides: TGCAGCGTCCGTGAAGCTTTCTTT.

This CDR3 is CASSEHGWPLGYTF. CDR3 DNA: TGCGCCAGCAGTGAGCACGGGTGGCCCTTAGGCTACACCTTC. The chain links TRBV5-1 to TRBJ1-2; no clear D gene. Germline lookup yields CDR1 SGHRS and CDR2 YFSETQ. The CDR3 has 14 residues. V gave up 5 bases and J gave up 8 bases, with 19 bases separating them.

The genes are TRBV27 and TRBJ2-6, with 7 bases fitting TRBD1. Germline V gene data show CDR1 as MNHEY and CDR2 as SMNVEV (reference sequence). The ends lost 3 bases at V and 4 bases at J; junction bases unmatched: 15. The CDR3 has 19 residues. The CDR3 region has the DNA TGTGCCAGCAGTTTCAACAGGGGCGTCGGCCGGCCCGGGGCCAACGTCCTGACTTTC. It translates to CASSFNRGVGRPGANVLTF.

On this clone: The junction departs from germline at one end; a sequencing error may be responsible. The rearrangement uses TRBV7-7 and TRBJ2-3, with 9 bases aligning to TRBD2. The CDR3 contains 16 residues. Germline assignment: CDR1 SSHAT and CDR2 FNYEAQ (reference sequence). The CDR3 DNA is TGTGCTAGCAGCTTAGGGGCGGGAGGGGCCACAGATACGCAGTATTTT. It is translated as CASSLGAGGATDTQYF. The full variable domain, completed using reference TRBV7-7 and TRBJ2-3, is GAGVSQSPRYKVTKRGQDVTLRCDPISSHATLYWYQQALGQGPEFLTYFNYEAQPDKSGLPSDRFSAERPEGSISTLTIQRTEQRDSAMYRCASSLGAGGATDTQYFGPGTRLTVL.

The chain carries TRBV5-1 and TRBJ2-2; D is possibly TRBD2 (5 bases). CDR1 is SGHRS and CDR2 is YFSETQ in the germline V gene. There are 13 residues in the CDR3. V dropped 7 bases and J dropped 4 bases, with 11 bases sitting between them. The CDR3 nucleotides read TGCGCCAGCTCGGGGTTGGGCACCGGGGAGCTGTTTTTT. As protein: CASSGLGTGELFF.

The rearrangement joins TRBV6-6 to TRBJ1-5; D is possibly TRBD1 (6 bases). The CDR3 extends over 15 amino acids. Germline assignment: CDR1 MNHNY and CDR2 SVGAGI (reference sequence). V was cut by 5 bases and J by 3 bases, with 14 bases left in between. Here the CDR3 reads CASSLRDKNNQPQHF. In DNA, the CDR3 is TGTGCCAGCAGTCTTCGGGACAAGAACAATCAGCCCCAGCATTTT.

This rearrangement joins TRBV4-2 to TRBJ2-1; D possibly corresponds to TRBD2 (6 bases). The length of the CDR3 is 17 residues. Germline V gene sequence: CDR1 LGHNA, CDR2 YNFKEQ. The V gene lost 4 bases and the J gene lost 0 bases, with 16 bases spanning the gap. The CDR3 bases are TGTGCCAGCAGCCCCCCCGGGACTGCAAGCTCCTACAATGAGCAGTTCTTC. It codes for CASSPPGTASSYNEQFF.

V usage is TRBV28 and J usage is TRBJ1-1; the D gene is possibly TRBD1 (5 bases). CDR1 and CDR2 from the germline V gene are MDHEN and SYDVKM. V was clipped by 2 bases and J by 1 base, with 11 bases between them. CDR3 length: 15 residues. The CDR3 is CASSLQLQANTEAFF. The CDR3 nucleotides are TGTGCCAGCAGTTTACAGTTACAGGCGAACACTGAAGCTTTCTTT. Full variable domain (outside the CDR3, taken from reference TRBV28 and TRBJ1-1): DVKVTQSSRYLVKRTGEKVFLECVQDMDHENMFWYRQDPGLGLRLIYFSYDVKMKEKGDIPEGYSVSREKKERFSLILESASTNQTSMYLCASSLQLQANTEAFFGQGTRLTVV.

This clone was detected only a few times. This chain joins TRBV2 and TRBJ2-3, with 10 bases fitting TRBD1. The CDR3 is 14 residues long. Per germline, CDR1 SNHLY and CDR2 FYNNEI. Germline trimming cut 5 bases from V and 10 bases from J; bases unmatched to any gene: 9. CDR3 sequence (DNA): TGTGCCAGCAGTCATGGGACAGGGGAATATTCGCAGTATTTT. This sequence encodes CASSHGTGEYSQYF.

The rearrangement uses TRBV14 and TRBJ2-1, with a possible D match to TRBD1 (5 bases). V lost 1 base and J lost 7, with 20 bases in between. The CDR3 contains 17 residues. Germline CDR1 is SGHDN and CDR2 is FVKESK. The CDR3 sequence: CASSQGEGAAGWNEQFF. The CDR3 nucleotides are TGTGCCAGCAGCCAAGGGGAAGGGGCCGCAGGTTGGAATGAGCAGTTCTTC.

V gene TRBV19 combines with J gene TRBJ1-2; D is uncertain. There are 13 residues in the CDR3. Germline V gene data show CDR1 as LNHDA and CDR2 as SQIVND (reference sequence). Trimming shortened V by 1 base and J by 8 bases, and 11 bases separated the two germline ends. Here the CDR3 DNA reads TGTGCCAGTAGTATAGTAATCCGAGAAGGCTACACCTTC. Translating gives CASSIVIREGYTF.

The chain carries TRBV7-9 and TRBJ2-3; 7 bases fit TRBD2. The CDR3 has 13 amino acids. CDR1 and CDR2 (germline): SEHNR, FQNEAQ (reference sequence). The V and J ends lost 4 bases and 5 bases, in that order; junction bases with no gene match: 3. The chain's CDR3 is CASSSGLEDTQYF. The CDR3 bases are TGTGCCAGCAGCTCTGGACTAGAAGATACGCAGTATTTT.

This chain links TRBV27 with TRBJ1-5; a weak D match, TRBD1 (6 bases). This CDR3 spans 16 amino acids. Trimming took off 6 bases at V and 7 bases at J, with 22 bases between the two ends. Germline CDR1 and CDR2: MNHEY and SMNVEV (reference sequence). This CDR3 reads CASSPGRQAVGQPQHF. CDR3 DNA: TGTGCCAGCAGCCCTGGAAGACAGGCCGTCGGCCAGCCCCAGCATTTT.

CDR3 nucleotide sequence: TGTGCCACTTCCACATCCGCGTTTGAGGGAACCCAGTATTTT. Translated: CATSTSAFEGTQYF. The V gene is TRBV27, the J gene TRBJ2-3, with D perhaps TRBD2 (5 bases). Germline values: CDR1 MNHEY, CDR2 SMNVEV (reference sequence). CDR3 length: 14 amino acids. V was shortened by 10 bases and J by 12 bases, with 26 bases between the two germline ends.

This CDR3 is CASSESKTANTGELFF. CDR3 coding DNA: TGCGCCAGCAGTGAGTCGAAGACAGCTAACACCGGGGAGCTGTTTTTT. The rearrangement uses TRBV10-1 and TRBJ2-2; TRBD1 is a possible D gene (5 bases). Trimming took off 0 bases at V and 2 bases at J, with 10 bases between the two ends. Germline CDR1 and CDR2: WNHNN and SYGVQD (reference sequence). The CDR3 runs 16 residues.

The V gene is TRBV10-1, the J gene TRBJ2-5; TRBD2 matches 11 bases. After removal of 3 bases from V and 0 bases from J, the junction contained 9 bases not matched to a gene. The CDR3 sequence is 18 residues long. Germline values: CDR1 WNHNN, CDR2 SYGVQD (reference sequence). CDR3 sequence: CASSDSSSGRPYQETQYF. In nucleotides, the CDR3 is TGCGCCAGCAGTGATTCCTCTAGCGGGAGGCCGTACCAAGAGACCCAGTACTTC.

In the case of this clone: The identical CDR3 is also encoded by other nucleotide sequences in the sample. V and J are TRBV27 and TRBJ1-1; no reliable D call. Germline V gene lookup returns CDR1 MNHEY and CDR2 SMNVEV (reference sequence). The CDR3 sequence is 14 residues long. Trimming took 5 bases from V and 4 from J, leaving 14 bases between them. The CDR3 region is CASSTLGGFTEAFF. CDR3 DNA: TGTGCCAGCAGTACCCTCGGAGGGTTCACTGAAGCTTTCTTT.

The rearrangement uses TRBV5-1 and TRBJ2-5; D gene unclear. V lost 2 bases and J 0 bases, leaving 2 bases between the germline ends. The CDR3 totals 12 residues. The germline V gene encodes CDR1 SGHRS and CDR2 YFSETQ. Here the CDR3 reads CASSFNQETQYF. The CDR3 DNA reads as TGCGCCAGCAGCTTCAACCAAGAGACCCAGTACTTC.

This clone was counted a single time. The chain links TRBV6-6 to TRBJ2-7; 9 nucleotides match TRBD1. Germline loops: CDR1 MNHNY, CDR2 SVGAGI (reference sequence). This CDR3 has 14 residues. V dropped 5 bases and J dropped 2; count of bases not matched to a gene: 4. DNA for the CDR3: TGTGCCAGCAGTCGGACAGGGGCGGCCTACGAGCAGTACTTC. This encodes CASSRTGAAYEQYF.

The rearrangement joins TRBV15 to TRBJ2-1, with 10 bases matching TRBD2. V gave up 5 bases and J gave up 3 bases; unmatched junction bases: 7. Germline lookup yields CDR1 LNHNV and CDR2 YYDKDF (reference sequence). The CDR3 length is 16 residues. The CDR3 bases are TGTGCCACCAGCCCGAAGCTAGCGGGAGACTACAATGAGCAGTTCTTC. Protein product: CATSPKLAGDYNEQFF.

This clone was seen only once. V and J are TRBV5-1 and TRBJ2-5; TRBD1 is a possible D gene (6 bases). The V gene's germline CDR1 is SGHRS and CDR2 YFSETQ. The CDR3 loop spans 15 amino acids. The ends were cut back, 5 bases at V and 5 bases at J, with 19 bases in the middle. This CDR3 is CASSSGRGKGETQYF. DNA for the CDR3: TGCGCCAGCAGTTCCGGCAGGGGAAAGGGGGAGACCCAGTACTTC.

V gene TRBV10-3 combines with J gene TRBJ2-7; the match to TRBD2 covers 9 bases. In germline, CDR1 is ENHRY, CDR2 SYGVKD. J lost 1 base, V lost 0 bases, and 7 bases had no gene match. The CDR3 contains 17 residues. CDR3 protein: CAISESSIAGASYEQYF. The CDR3 bases are TGTGCCATCAGTGAGTCGTCGATAGCGGGAGCTTCCTACGAGCAGTACTTC.

The chain is built from TRBV5-1 and TRBJ1-1; 9 positions agree with TRBD1. V lost 4 bases to trimming and J lost 1 base; unmatched junction nucleotides: 5. The CDR3 has 15 residues. Germline CDR1 SGHRS, CDR2 YFSETQ. CDR3 sequence (DNA): TGCGCCAGCAGCCGGGGGGGACAGGGGAACACTGAAGCTTTCTTT. Translating gives CASSRGGQGNTEAFF.

The V gene is TRBV20-1, the J gene TRBJ2-7, with D uncertain. This CDR3 is 10 amino acids long. CDR1 is DFQATT and CDR2 is SNEGSKA in the germline V gene (reference sequence). Trimming removed 6 bases from V and 1 base from J, with 4 bases in between. The CDR3 loop is CSATSYEQYF. The CDR3 DNA follows: TGCAGTGCCACTTCCTACGAGCAGTACTTC.